This T cell receptor (beta chain) comes out of a study of T cells after posttransplantation cyclophosphamide. The germline V gene encodes CDR1 SGDLS and CDR2 YYNGEE. There are 16 residues in the CDR3. The V and J ends lost 3 bases and 3 bases, in that order; junction bases with no gene match: 6. Comment on this clone: Its target is unknown.

Findings and caveats of the study: Tissue-infiltrating T cells from skin or gut overlapped little with blood T cells. TRB clonality was highly associated with recipient CMV seropositivity and reactivation.

The naive gate required viable CD3+CD4+ or CD3+CD8+ cells with CCR7+CD45RA+CD45RO-CD95-CD27+CD28+ phenotype. This related bone marrow graft donor gave peripheral blood on the day of marrow donation. The assay was immunoSEQ multiplex PCR, and TCRdb's table has in-frame clones only and misses some. The sample records around 16,000 clones, 94% being singletons. The source material was naive CD4+ T cells sorted from blood. This chain connects TRBV9 to TRBJ2-1; 10 nucleotides agree with TRBD2. This clonotype originated in a woman aged 50 to 60 in good health and a related stem cell transplant donor. The CDR3 reads CASSARGLADYNEQFF. CDR3 DNA: TGTGCCAGCAGCGCAAGAGGACTAGCGGACTACAATGAGCAGTTCTTC.